The 32 T cell receptor beta chains listed next were all sequenced from one sample in a study of blood T cell repertoires in COVID-19. Using immunoSEQ multiplex PCR, the repertoire was profiled, and TCRdb retains in-frame clones only, with some absent. Among 50,000 or so clones, around 90% were seen once, and the ten largest hold 10% to 15%. The sequencing input was peripheral blood. The origin of the receptors is a man in his fifties or sixties with active COVID-19.

In this sample, this clone turned up a few times. This CDR3 reads CASSADRDNQPQHF. CDR3 nucleotides: TGTGCCAGCAGCGCCGACAGAGACAATCAGCCCCAGCATTTT. This chain joins TRBV5-4 and TRBJ1-5; TRBD1 is a possible D gene (5 bases). V lost 4 bases and J lost 3, with 11 bases in between. Per the germline V gene, CDR1 is SGHNT and CDR2 is YYREEE (reference sequence). The CDR3 consists of 14 residues.

This sequence joins TRBV2 and TRBJ2-5, with 12 bases that match TRBD2. This CDR3 is 15 amino acids long. From germline, CDR1 is SNHLY and CDR2 FYNNEI. J gave up 0 bases and V 5 bases, and 1 base lay outside the gene matches. In DNA, the CDR3 is TGTGCCAGCAGTCGGACTAGCGGGAACCAAGAGACCCAGTACTTC. This encodes CASSRTSGNQETQYF.

The gene calls are TRBV24-1 and TRBJ2-3, with D perhaps TRBD1 (5 bases). The CDR3 runs to 16 residues. V was cut by 7 bases and J by 1 base, with 17 bases left in between. The germline CDR1 and CDR2 sequences are KGHDR and SFDVKD. The CDR3 region has the DNA TGTGCCACCAGCATCTCCAGGGTAGGTGGCACAGATACGCAGTATTTT. It yields the protein CATSISRVGGTDTQYF.

The chain joins TRBV11-2 to TRBJ1-1; 7 bases map to TRBD1. Germline V gene data show CDR1 as SGHAT and CDR2 as FQNNGV. The CDR3 extends over 13 amino acids. After removal of 5 bases from V and 11 bases from J, the junction contained 11 bases not matched to a gene. The CDR3 sequence is CASSPTGQLAAFF. The CDR3 bases are TGTGCCAGCAGCCCAACGGGACAGCTCGCCGCTTTCTTT.

The rearrangement links TRBV6-1 to TRBJ1-6; D unclear. The CDR3 length is 17 residues. V was pared by 3 bases and J by 0 bases, with 12 bases between. Germline CDR1 MNHNS, CDR2 SASEGT. CDR3 bases: TGTGCCAGCAGTGATAGCCCGGCGAGCTCCTATAATTCACCCCTCCACTTT. It is translated as CASSDSPASSYNSPLHF.

This rearrangement joins TRBV7-8 to TRBJ2-1; 12 nucleotides line up with TRBD2. Per the germline V gene, CDR1 is SGHVS and CDR2 is FQNEAQ. There are 18 residues in the CDR3. V lost 4 bases, J lost 4 bases, and 11 bases stayed unmatched. The CDR3 DNA reads TGTGCCAGCAGCTCAAGCGGCGCGACTAGCGGGAGATACAATGAGCAGTTCTTC. Residues: CASSSSGATSGRYNEQFF. Full variable domain (remainder filled in from reference TRBV7-8 and TRBJ2-1): GAGVSQSPRYKVAKRGQDVALRCDPISGHVSLFWYQQALGQGPEFLTYFQNEAQLDKSGLPSDRFFAERPEGSVSTLKIQRTQQEDSAVYLCASSSSGATSGRYNEQFFGPGTRLTVL.

J is TRBJ1-1 and V is TRBV19, with TRBD1 matching over 9 bases. Germline loops: CDR1 LNHDA, CDR2 SQIVND (reference sequence). The trim removed 5 bases at V and 4 bases at J, leaving 11 bases unmatched. The CDR3 runs to 16 residues. CDR3 coding DNA: TGTGCCAGTAGTCTCCAACCGGGACAGGGATCCACTGAAGCTTTCTTT. Translating gives CASSLQPGQGSTEAFF.

The chain carries TRBV6-5 and TRBJ2-5; 9 bases line up with TRBD1. The J segment lost 0 bases and the V segment lost 4 bases, leaving 3 bases of the junction unmatched. Germline CDR1 and CDR2: MNHEY and SVGAGI. The CDR3 has 15 residues. The CDR3 DNA follows: TGTGCCAGCAGTTTGTACAGGGGGCACCAAGAGACCCAGTACTTC. Its translation is CASSLYRGHQETQYF.

This chain uses TRBV6-5 with TRBJ2-1, with D possibly TRBD1 on 6 matching bases. This CDR3 is 15 amino acids long. CDR1 MNHEY and CDR2 SVGAGI come from the germline V gene. Trimming stripped 5 bases from V and 3 bases from J, with 14 bases between. The CDR3 is CASSSDRMIYNEQFF. CDR3 sequence (DNA): TGTGCCAGCAGTAGCGACAGGATGATCTACAATGAGCAGTTCTTC.

The chain combines TRBV2 with TRBJ2-3, with TRBD2 identical over 8 bases. Per germline, CDR1 SNHLY and CDR2 FYNNEI. J was trimmed by 4 bases and V by 4 bases; bases with no gene match: 7. The CDR3 has 15 residues. This CDR3 is CASSGTSGWSDTQYF. As DNA, the CDR3 is TGTGCCAGCAGTGGTACTAGCGGTTGGTCAGATACGCAGTATTTT.

This chain joins TRBV6-1 and TRBJ2-7, with 8 bases aligning to TRBD2. The length of the CDR3 is 14 residues. V dropped 4 bases and J dropped 4; count of bases not matched to a gene: 6. Germline V gene sequence: CDR1 MNHNS, CDR2 SASEGT. The CDR3 sequence: CASSAGGRGYEQYF. Written as DNA, the CDR3 is TGTGCCAGCAGTGCGGGGGGGCGGGGTTACGAGCAGTACTTC.

The chain combines TRBV7-9 with TRBJ1-1, with D unclear. This CDR3 region has 15 residues. V lost 1 base and J lost 4, with 13 bases in between. Germline CDR1 SEHNR, CDR2 FQNEAQ (reference sequence). The CDR3 protein is CASSLESGSPTEAFF. In nucleotides, the CDR3 is TGTGCCAGCAGCTTAGAATCGGGGTCACCCACTGAAGCTTTCTTT.

The chain uses TRBV24-1 and TRBJ2-3; D is perhaps TRBD1 (5 bases). The germline CDR1 and CDR2 sequences are KGHDR and SFDVKD. The V gene lost 4 bases and the J gene lost 5 bases, with 18 bases spanning the gap. The CDR3 loop spans 16 amino acids. This chain's CDR3 is CATSDPDSVPRDTQYF. DNA for the CDR3: TGTGCCACCAGTGACCCTGACAGCGTACCAAGAGATACGCAGTATTTT.

The chain joins TRBV12-3 or TRBV12-4 to TRBJ2-3; D is undetermined. This CDR3 has 13 residues. V was pared by 5 bases and J by 1 base, with 7 bases between. CDR3 bases: TGTGCCAGCAGTCCCCGGGGCACAGATACGCAGTATTTT. It codes for CASSPRGTDTQYF.

The V gene is TRBV2, the J gene TRBJ2-1, with a tentative D call TRBD2 (8 bases). The CDR3 contains 15 residues. V lost 6 bases and J lost 4, with 16 bases in between. Per germline, CDR1 SNHLY and CDR2 FYNNEI. CDR3 coding DNA: TGTGCCAGCAGACTAGCGGACAGGCCTTACAATGAGCAGTTCTTC. Amino acids: CASRLADRPYNEQFF.

This rearrangement joins TRBV3-1 (or the pseudogene TRBV3-2) to TRBJ2-5; TRBD2 matches 8 bases. Per the germline V gene, CDR1 is LGHDT and CDR2 is YNNKEL (reference sequence). The CDR3 has 14 residues. The junction had 7 bases not matched to a gene; V was cut back by 7 bases and J by 3 bases. The CDR3 bases are TGTGCCAGCATTCGAGCGGGGGAAAAAGAGACCCAGTACTTC. This gives the protein CASIRAGEKETQYF.

This chain uses TRBV6-1 with TRBJ2-7, with TRBD2 identical over 8 bases. Germline values: CDR1 MNHNS, CDR2 SASEGT. CDR3 size: 17 residues. The V and J ends lost 3 bases and 0 bases, in that order; junction bases with no gene match: 10. CDR3 bases: TGTGCCAGCAGTGATCCGCCTTTAGCGGGGAGCTCCTACGAGCAGTACTTC. This translates into CASSDPPLAGSSYEQYF.

On this clone itself: The junction departs from the called germline gene at one end, perhaps through a read error. The V gene is TRBV29-1, the J gene TRBJ2-1; 8 bases map to TRBD2. The CDR3 extends over 14 amino acids. From germline, CDR1 is SQVTM and CDR2 ANQGSEA. The CDR3 region is CCVVGTRGEGEQFF. The DNA of the CDR3 is TGCTGCGTTGTGGGGACTAGGGGGGAGGGTGAGCAGTTCTTC.

This rearrangement joins TRBV19 to TRBJ2-6; D gene unclear. The germline V gene encodes CDR1 LNHDA and CDR2 SQIVND (reference sequence). Trimming left V 3 bases short and J 0 bases short, with 6 bases between. CDR3 length: 15 residues. The DNA of the CDR3 is TGTGCCAGTAGTATTAAAAACTCTGGGGCCAACGTCCTGACTTTC. It is translated as CASSIKNSGANVLTF.

V and J are TRBV12-3 or TRBV12-4 and TRBJ2-7; D is perhaps TRBD1 (6 bases). The CDR3 spans 12 residues. V dropped 6 bases and J dropped 4 bases, with 10 bases sitting between them. The DNA of the CDR3 is TGTGCCAGCAGCCCGACAGGATACGAGCAGTACTTC. It translates to CASSPTGYEQYF.

V and J are TRBV4-3 and TRBJ2-1, with TRBD1 matching over 9 bases. CDR3 length: 15 amino acids. The junction had 10 bases not matched to a gene; V was cut back by 5 bases and J by 8 bases. Per germline, CDR1 LGHNA and CDR2 YSLEER. CDR3 bases: TGCGCCAGCAGCGCCGGGACAGGGCTTGGCGATGAGCAGTTCTTC. This gives the protein CASSAGTGLGDEQFF.

In this sample, this clone turned up once. The chain joins TRBV9 to TRBJ2-6; 9 nucleotides line up with TRBD1. Germline CDR1 SGDLS, CDR2 YYNGEE. The CDR3 extends over 17 amino acids. With 0 bases clipped from V and 4 bases from J, the junction kept 5 bases outside the gene matches. This chain's CDR3 is CASSVARTGVGANVLTF. The CDR3 bases are TGTGCCAGCAGCGTAGCTCGGACAGGGGTCGGGGCCAACGTCCTGACTTTC.

The chain uses TRBV7-2 and TRBJ2-2; D call uncertain. This CDR3 is built from 13 residues. CDR1 is SGHTA, CDR2 FQGNSA, per germline. Trimming cost V 3 bases and J 7 bases, with 9 bases left between them. The CDR3 DNA follows: TGTGCCAGCAGCTTGAAACTTAGCGGGGAGCTGTTTTTT. It specifies CASSLKLSGELFF.

V and J are TRBV7-9 and TRBJ2-7; TRBD1 is a possible D gene (7 bases). The CDR3 has 14 amino acids. Germline CDR1 reads SEHNR; CDR2 reads FQNEAQ (reference sequence). Deletions cut 5 bases from V and 2 bases from J, with 13 bases between. CDR3 nucleotides: TGTGCCAGCAGCCCCAGGGGGGACGCCTACGAGCAGTACTTC. Residues: CASSPRGDAYEQYF.

The chain has TRBV6-6 and TRBJ2-5; possibly TRBD2 for D (6 bases). The CDR3 length is 13 residues. V was clipped by 3 bases and J by 4 bases, with 9 bases between them. Germline assignment: CDR1 MNHNY and CDR2 SVGAGI (reference sequence). The chain's CDR3 is CASSYKAGETQYF. The CDR3 DNA reads as TGTGCCAGCAGTTATAAAGCGGGAGAGACCCAGTACTTC.

This sequence joins TRBV5-4 and TRBJ2-5, with TRBD1 matching over 7 bases. V shed 4 bases and J 4 bases; nucleotides not matched to a gene: 10. Germline V lookup: CDR1 SGHNT, CDR2 YYREEE (reference sequence). The CDR3 is made up of 15 amino acids. CDR3 in amino acids: CASSRAGGRVETQYF. The CDR3 coding sequence is TGTGCCAGCAGCCGTGCAGGGGGAAGGGTAGAGACCCAGTACTTC.

This chain links TRBV19 with TRBJ2-4; D is ambiguous. V lost 3 bases and J 7 bases, leaving 13 bases between the germline ends. The germline CDR1 and CDR2 sequences are LNHDA and SQIVND (reference sequence). CDR3 length: 14 amino acids. The CDR3 DNA reads as TGTGCCAGTAGTATCGTCCTTAGCTCGAACATTCAGTACTTC. Encoded protein: CASSIVLSSNIQYF.

V gene TRBV9 combines with J gene TRBJ2-3; D is unresolved. The CDR3 sequence is 14 residues long. The V gene's germline CDR1 is SGDLS and CDR2 YYNGEE. V was trimmed by 1 base and J by 0 bases, leaving 6 bases between them. The CDR3 loop is CASSVQASTDTQYF. Written as DNA, the CDR3 is TGTGCCAGCAGCGTACAGGCCAGCACAGATACGCAGTATTTT. The full variable domain, in which reference TRBV9 and TRBJ2-3 provide the parts outside the CDR3, is DSGVTQTPKHLITATGQRVTLRCSPRSGDLSVYWYQQSLDQGLQFLIQYYNGEERAKGNILERFSAQQFPDLHSELNLSSLELGDSALYFCASSVQASTDTQYFGPGTRLTVL.

V usage is TRBV28 and J usage is TRBJ2-6; D is undetermined. Germline CDR1 is MDHEN and CDR2 is SYDVKM. Trimming took 3 bases from V and 2 from J, leaving 11 bases between them. The CDR3 is 16 residues long. In DNA form, the CDR3 reads TGTGCCAGCAGTTTTTCCCAGATCCCTGGGGCCAACGTCCTGACTTTC. It translates to CASSFSQIPGANVLTF.

This chain uses TRBV29-1 with TRBJ2-1, with D tentatively TRBD2 (7 bases). The V end lost 4 bases, the J end lost 3 bases, and 28 bases lay between the germline ends. The CDR3 contains 19 residues. Germline V gene lookup returns CDR1 SQVTM and CDR2 ANQGSEA. CDR3 sequence reads: CSVGSRDTPLGGGYNEQFF. CDR3 coding DNA: TGCAGCGTTGGAAGCCGGGACACCCCTCTCGGCGGGGGCTACAATGAGCAGTTCTTC.

The V and J genes are TRBV5-1 and TRBJ1-2; 11 nucleotides match TRBD1. With V trimmed by 0 bases and J by 8 bases, 3 bases remained unmatched. CDR1 is SGHRS, CDR2 YFSETQ, per germline. The CDR3 has 14 amino acids. CDR3 loop: CASSLEDRGLGYTF. The CDR3 DNA reads TGCGCCAGCAGCTTGGAGGACAGGGGGCTGGGCTACACCTTC.

This clone was seen a few times. The chain carries TRBV3-1 (or the pseudogene TRBV3-2) and TRBJ2-1; 8 nucleotides align to TRBD1. Germline CDR1 and CDR2: LGHDT and YNNKEL (reference sequence). Germline trimming cut 4 bases from V and 6 bases from J; bases unmatched to any gene: 8. There are 15 residues in the CDR3. CDR3: CASSPGQGEVNEQFF. As DNA, the CDR3 is TGTGCCAGCAGCCCAGGACAGGGTGAGGTCAATGAGCAGTTCTTC.